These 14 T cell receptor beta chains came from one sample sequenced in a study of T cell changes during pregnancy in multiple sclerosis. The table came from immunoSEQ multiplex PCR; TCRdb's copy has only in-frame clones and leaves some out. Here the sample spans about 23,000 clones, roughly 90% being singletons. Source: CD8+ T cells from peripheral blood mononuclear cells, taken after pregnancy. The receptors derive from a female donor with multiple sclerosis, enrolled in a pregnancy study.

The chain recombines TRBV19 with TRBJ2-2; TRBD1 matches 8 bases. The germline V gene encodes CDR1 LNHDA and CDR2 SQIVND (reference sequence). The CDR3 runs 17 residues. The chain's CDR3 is CGTRGTGLLRSTGELFF. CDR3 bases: TGTGGGACGAGGGGGACAGGACTCCTGAGAAGCACCGGGGAGCTGTTTTTT.

This CDR3 reads CASSLTNYNQPQHF. CDR3 nucleotide sequence: TGTGCCAGCAGCTTAACGAACTACAATCAGCCCCAGCATTTT. The chain uses TRBV7-8 and TRBJ1-5; D is undetermined. V was trimmed by 2 bases and J by 3 bases, leaving 8 bases between them. Germline values: CDR1 SGHVS, CDR2 FQNEAQ. This CDR3 is 14 amino acids long.

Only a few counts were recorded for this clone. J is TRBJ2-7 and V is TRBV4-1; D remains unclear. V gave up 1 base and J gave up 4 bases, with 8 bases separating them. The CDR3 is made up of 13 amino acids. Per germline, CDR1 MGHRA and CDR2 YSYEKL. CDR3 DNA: TGCGCCAGCAGCCAAGTAAGTGCGTACGAGCAGTACTTC. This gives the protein CASSQVSAYEQYF.

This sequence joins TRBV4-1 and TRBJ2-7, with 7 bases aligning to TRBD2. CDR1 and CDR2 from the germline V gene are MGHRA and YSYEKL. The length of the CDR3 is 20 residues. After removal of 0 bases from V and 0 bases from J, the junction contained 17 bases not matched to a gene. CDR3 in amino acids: CASSQDLALAIARDSYEQYF. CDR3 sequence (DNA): TGCGCCAGCAGCCAAGATCTGGCACTAGCGATCGCCCGCGACTCCTACGAGCAGTACTTC.

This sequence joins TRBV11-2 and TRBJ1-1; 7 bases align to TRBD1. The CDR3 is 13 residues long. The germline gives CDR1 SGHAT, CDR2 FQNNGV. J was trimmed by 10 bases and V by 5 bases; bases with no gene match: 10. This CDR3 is CASSPGDSPGAFF. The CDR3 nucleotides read TGTGCCAGCAGCCCAGGGGACAGTCCCGGAGCTTTCTTT.

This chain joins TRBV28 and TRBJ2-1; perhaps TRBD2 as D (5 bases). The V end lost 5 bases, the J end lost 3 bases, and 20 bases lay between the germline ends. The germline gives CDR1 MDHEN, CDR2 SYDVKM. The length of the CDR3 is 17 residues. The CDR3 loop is CASSPHPRAVDYNEQFF. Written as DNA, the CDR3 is TGTGCCAGCAGTCCACACCCAAGAGCGGTGGACTACAATGAGCAGTTCTTC.

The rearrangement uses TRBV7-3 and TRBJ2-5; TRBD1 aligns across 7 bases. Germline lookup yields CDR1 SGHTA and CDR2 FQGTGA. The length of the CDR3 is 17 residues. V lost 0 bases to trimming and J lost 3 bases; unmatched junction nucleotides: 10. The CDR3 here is CASSLTPDRLGEETQYF. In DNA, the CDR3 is TGTGCCAGCAGCTTAACCCCGGACAGGCTCGGGGAAGAGACCCAGTACTTC.

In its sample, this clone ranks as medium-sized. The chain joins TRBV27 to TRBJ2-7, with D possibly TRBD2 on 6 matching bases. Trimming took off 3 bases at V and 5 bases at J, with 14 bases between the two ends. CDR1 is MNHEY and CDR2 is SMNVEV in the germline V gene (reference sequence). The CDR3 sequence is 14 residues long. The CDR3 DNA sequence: TGTGCCAGCAGTTTTGCGGGACCCACCCACGAGCAGTACTTC. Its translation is CASSFAGPTHEQYF.

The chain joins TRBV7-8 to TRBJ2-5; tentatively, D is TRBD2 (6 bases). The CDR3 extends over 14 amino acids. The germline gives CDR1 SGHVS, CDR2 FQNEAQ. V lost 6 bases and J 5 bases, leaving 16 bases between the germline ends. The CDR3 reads CASSSLAGGETQYF. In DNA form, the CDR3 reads TGTGCCAGCAGTTCCCTGGCAGGAGGGGAGACCCAGTACTTC. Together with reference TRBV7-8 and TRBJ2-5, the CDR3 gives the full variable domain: GAGVSQSPRYKVAKRGQDVALRCDPISGHVSLFWYQQALGQGPEFLTYFQNEAQLDKSGLPSDRFFAERPEGSVSTLKIQRTQQEDSAVYLCASSSLAGGETQYFGPGTRLLVL.

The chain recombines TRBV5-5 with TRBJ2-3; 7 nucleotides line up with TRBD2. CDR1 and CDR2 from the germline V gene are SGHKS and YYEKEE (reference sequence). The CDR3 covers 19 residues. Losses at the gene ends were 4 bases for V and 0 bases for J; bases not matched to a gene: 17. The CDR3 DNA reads TGTGCCAGCAGCGCACTCGCAGCGGGGCCCGTAACTAGCACAGATACGCAGTATTTT. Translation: CASSALAAGPVTSTDTQYF.

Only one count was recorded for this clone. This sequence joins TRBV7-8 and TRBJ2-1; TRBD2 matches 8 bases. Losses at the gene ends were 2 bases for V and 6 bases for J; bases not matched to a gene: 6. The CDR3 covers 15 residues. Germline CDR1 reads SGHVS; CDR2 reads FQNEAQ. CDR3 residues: CASSLRSGTRNEQFF. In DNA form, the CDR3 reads TGTGCCAGCAGCTTACGTAGCGGGACCCGCAATGAGCAGTTCTTC. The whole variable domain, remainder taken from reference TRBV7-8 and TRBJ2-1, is GAGVSQSPRYKVAKRGQDVALRCDPISGHVSLFWYQQALGQGPEFLTYFQNEAQLDKSGLPSDRFFAERPEGSVSTLKIQRTQQEDSAVYLCASSLRSGTRNEQFFGPGTRLTVL.

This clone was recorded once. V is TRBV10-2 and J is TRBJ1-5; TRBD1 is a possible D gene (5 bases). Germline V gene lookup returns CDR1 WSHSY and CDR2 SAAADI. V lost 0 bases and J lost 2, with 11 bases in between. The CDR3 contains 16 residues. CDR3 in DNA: TGCGCCAGCAGTGAGTCGGCGGGGGAGGGCAATCAGCCCCAGCATTTT. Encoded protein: CASSESAGEGNQPQHF.

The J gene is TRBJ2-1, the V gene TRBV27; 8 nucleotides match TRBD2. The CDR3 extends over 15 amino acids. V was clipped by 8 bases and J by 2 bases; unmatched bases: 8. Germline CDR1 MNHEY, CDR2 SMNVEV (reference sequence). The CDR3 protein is CASGGGREAYNEQFF. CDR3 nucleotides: TGTGCCAGCGGGGGGGGGCGGGAGGCCTACAATGAGCAGTTCTTC.

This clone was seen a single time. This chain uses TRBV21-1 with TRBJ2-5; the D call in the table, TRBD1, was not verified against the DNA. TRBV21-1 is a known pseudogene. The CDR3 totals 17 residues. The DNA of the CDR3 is TGTGCCAGCAGCTTCCGACAGGGTATCTCAGGGGGGGAGACCCAGTACTTC. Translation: CASSFRQGISGGETQYF.